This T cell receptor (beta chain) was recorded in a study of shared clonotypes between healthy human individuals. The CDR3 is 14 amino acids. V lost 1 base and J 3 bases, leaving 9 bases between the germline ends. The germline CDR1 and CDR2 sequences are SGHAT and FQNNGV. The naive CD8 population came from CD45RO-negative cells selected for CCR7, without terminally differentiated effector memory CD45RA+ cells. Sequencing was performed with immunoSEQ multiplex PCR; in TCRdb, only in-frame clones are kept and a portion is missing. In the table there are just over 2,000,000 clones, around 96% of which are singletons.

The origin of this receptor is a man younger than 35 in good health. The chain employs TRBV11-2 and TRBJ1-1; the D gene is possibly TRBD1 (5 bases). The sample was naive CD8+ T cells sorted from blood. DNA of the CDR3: TGTGCCAGCAGCTTAGTCAGGGCGGACACTGAAGCTTTCTTT. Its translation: CASSLVRADTEAFF.